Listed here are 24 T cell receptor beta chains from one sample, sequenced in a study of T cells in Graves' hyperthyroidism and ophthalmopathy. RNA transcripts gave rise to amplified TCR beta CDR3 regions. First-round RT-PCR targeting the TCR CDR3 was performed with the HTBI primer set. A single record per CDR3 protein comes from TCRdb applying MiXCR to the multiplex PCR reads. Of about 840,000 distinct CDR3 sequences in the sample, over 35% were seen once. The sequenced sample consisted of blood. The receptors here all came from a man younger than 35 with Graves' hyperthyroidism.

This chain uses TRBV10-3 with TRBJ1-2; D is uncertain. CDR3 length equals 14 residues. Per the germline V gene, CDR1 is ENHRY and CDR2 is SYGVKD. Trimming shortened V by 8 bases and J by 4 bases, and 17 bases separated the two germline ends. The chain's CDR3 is CAIGRSGTTYGYTF. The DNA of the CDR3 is TGTGCCATCGGTCGTAGTGGCACCACCTATGGCTACACCTTC.

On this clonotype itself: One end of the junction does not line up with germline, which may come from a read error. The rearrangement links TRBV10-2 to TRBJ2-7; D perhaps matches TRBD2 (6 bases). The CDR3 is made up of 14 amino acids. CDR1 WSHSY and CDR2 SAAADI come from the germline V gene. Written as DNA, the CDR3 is TGTGCCAGCAGTTCCCCTCGGGGGACCTACGAGCAGTACTTC. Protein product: CASSSPRGTYEQYF.

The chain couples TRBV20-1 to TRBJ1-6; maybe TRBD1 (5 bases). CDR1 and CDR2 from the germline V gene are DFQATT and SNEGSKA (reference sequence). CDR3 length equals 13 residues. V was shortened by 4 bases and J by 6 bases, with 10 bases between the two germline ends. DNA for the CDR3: TGCAGTGCTAACCAGGGTTTTAATTCACCCCTCCACTTT. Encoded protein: CSANQGFNSPLHF.

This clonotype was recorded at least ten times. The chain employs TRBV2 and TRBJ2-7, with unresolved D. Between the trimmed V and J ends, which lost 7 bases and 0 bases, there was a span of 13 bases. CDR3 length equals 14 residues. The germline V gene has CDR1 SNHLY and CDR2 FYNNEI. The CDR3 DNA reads TGTGCCAGCAAAGGGTCCTCGAGCTCCTACGAGCAGTACTTC. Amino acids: CASKGSSSSYEQYF.

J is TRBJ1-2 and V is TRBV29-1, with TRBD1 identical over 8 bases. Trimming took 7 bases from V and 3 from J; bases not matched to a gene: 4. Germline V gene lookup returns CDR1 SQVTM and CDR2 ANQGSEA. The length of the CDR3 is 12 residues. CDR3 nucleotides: TGCAGCGCACAGGGGGACGACTATGGCTACACCTTC. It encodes CSAQGDDYGYTF.

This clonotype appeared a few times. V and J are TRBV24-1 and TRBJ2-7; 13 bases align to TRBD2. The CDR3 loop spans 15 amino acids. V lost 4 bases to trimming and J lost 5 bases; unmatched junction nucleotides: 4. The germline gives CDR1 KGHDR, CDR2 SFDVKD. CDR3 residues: CATSDTSGGGNEQYF. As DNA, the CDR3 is TGTGCCACCAGTGACACTAGCGGGGGGGGCAACGAGCAGTACTTC.

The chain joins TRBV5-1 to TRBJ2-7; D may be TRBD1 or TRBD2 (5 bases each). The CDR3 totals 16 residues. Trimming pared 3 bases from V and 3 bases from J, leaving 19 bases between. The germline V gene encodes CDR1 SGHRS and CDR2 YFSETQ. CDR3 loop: CASSSPGTSPDYEQYF. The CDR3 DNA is TGCGCCAGCAGCTCCCCCGGGACCTCCCCGGACTACGAGCAGTACTTC.

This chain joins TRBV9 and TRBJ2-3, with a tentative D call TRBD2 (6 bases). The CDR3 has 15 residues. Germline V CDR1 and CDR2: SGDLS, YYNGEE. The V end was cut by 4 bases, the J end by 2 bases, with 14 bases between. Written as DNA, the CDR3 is TGTGCCAGCAGCTTCTCCGGGGGATACACAGATACGCAGTATTTT. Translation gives CASSFSGGYTDTQYF.

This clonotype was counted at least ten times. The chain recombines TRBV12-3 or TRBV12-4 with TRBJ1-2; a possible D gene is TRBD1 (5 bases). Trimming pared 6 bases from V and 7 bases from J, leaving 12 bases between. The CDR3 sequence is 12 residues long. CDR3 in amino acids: CASSFGGSGYTF. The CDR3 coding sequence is TGTGCCAGCAGCTTCGGGGGGTCTGGCTACACCTTC.

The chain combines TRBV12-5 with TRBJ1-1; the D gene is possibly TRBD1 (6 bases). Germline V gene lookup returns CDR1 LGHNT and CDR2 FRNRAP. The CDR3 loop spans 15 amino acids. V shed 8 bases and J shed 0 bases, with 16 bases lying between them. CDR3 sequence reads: CASLSGGRLNTEAFF. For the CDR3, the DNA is TGTGCTAGTTTGAGTGGGGGCCGGTTGAACACTGAAGCTTTCTTT.

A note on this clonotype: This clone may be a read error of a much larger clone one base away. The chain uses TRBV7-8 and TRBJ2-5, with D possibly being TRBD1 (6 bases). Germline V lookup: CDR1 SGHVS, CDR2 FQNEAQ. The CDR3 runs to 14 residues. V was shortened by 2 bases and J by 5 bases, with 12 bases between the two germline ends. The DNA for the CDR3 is TGTGCCAGCAGCTTACCCACAGGGTCCGAGACCCAGTACTTC. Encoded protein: CASSLPTGSETQYF.

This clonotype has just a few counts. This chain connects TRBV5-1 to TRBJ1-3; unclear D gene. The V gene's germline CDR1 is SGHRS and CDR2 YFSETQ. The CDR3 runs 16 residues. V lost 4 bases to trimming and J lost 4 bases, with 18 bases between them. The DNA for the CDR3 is TGCGCCAGCAGCAATGGAAAGGGAGTCGAAGGAAACACCATATATTTT. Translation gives CASSNGKGVEGNTIYF.

The chain's CDR3 is CASSDGTASFYGYTF. The CDR3 coding sequence is TGTGCCAGCAGTGACGGGACAGCCTCCTTCTATGGCTACACCTTC. This chain uses TRBV12-3 or TRBV12-4 with TRBJ1-2, with 7 positions matching TRBD1. CDR3 length: 15 amino acids. Trimming removed 5 bases from V and 4 bases from J; junction bases left unmatched: 10.

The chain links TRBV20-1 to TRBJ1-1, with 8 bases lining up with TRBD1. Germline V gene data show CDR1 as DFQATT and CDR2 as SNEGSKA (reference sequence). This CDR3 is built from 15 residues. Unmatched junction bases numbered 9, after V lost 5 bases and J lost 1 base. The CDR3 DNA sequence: TGCAGTGCTCCCCGAGTAGGGACAGGGAACACTGAAGCTTTCTTT. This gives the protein CSAPRVGTGNTEAFF.

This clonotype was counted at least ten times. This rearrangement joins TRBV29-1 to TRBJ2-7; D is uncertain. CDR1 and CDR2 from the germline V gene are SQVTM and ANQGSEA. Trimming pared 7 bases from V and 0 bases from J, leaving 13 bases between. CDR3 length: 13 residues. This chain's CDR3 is CSGFGRDSYEQYF. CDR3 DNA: TGCAGCGGCTTTGGCCGAGACTCCTACGAGCAGTACTTC.

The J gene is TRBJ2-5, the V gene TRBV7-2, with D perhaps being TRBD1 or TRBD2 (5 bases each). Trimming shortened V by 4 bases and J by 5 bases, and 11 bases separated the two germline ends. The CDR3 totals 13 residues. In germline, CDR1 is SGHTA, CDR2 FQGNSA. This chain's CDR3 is CASSSSWGETQYF. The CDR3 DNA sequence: TGTGCCAGCAGCTCCTCCTGGGGGGAGACCCAGTACTTC.

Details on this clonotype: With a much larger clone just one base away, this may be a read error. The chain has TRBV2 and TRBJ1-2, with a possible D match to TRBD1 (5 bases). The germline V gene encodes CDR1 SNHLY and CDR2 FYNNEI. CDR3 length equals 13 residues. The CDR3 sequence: CAGSGGIVYGYTF. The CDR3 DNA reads TGTGCCGGCAGTGGGGGGATAGTCTATGGCTACACCTTC.

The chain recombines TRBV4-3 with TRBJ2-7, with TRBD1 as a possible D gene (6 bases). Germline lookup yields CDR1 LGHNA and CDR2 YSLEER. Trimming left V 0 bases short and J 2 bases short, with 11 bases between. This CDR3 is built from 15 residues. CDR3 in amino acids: CASSQDVAGAYEQYF. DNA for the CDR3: TGCGCCAGCAGCCAAGACGTAGCAGGGGCCTACGAGCAGTACTTC.

The CDR3 nucleotides read TGTGCCAGCAGCCCGGAACCCCAGGGAATTGAAGCTTTCTTT. Translating gives CASSPEPQGIEAFF. This rearrangement joins TRBV25-1 to TRBJ1-1; TRBD1 might be the D (5 bases). Trimming cost V 6 bases and J 7 bases, with 18 bases left between them. The CDR3 has 14 amino acids. Germline-derived CDR1 and CDR2 are MGHDK and SYGVNS.

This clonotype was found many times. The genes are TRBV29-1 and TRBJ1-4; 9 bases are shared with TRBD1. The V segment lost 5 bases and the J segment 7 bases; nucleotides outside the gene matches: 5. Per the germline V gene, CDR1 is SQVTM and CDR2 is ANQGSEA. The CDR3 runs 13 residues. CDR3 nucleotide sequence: TGCAGCGTTACAGGGGGCGGGAGTGAAAAACTGTTTTTT. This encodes CSVTGGGSEKLFF.

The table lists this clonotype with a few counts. CDR3 amino acids: CASSLGGAYNQPQHF. The DNA for the CDR3 is TGTGCCAGCAGCTTAGGGGGGGCTTATAATCAGCCCCAGCATTTT. The chain employs TRBV7-2 and TRBJ1-5, with D maybe TRBD1 (6 bases). V was pared by 1 base and J by 4 bases, with 11 bases between. This CDR3 comprises 15 residues. Germline V gene data show CDR1 as SGHTA and CDR2 as FQGNSA. Complete variable domain (other parts from reference TRBV7-2 and TRBJ1-5): GAGVSQSPSNKVTEKGKDVELRCDPISGHTALYWYRQSLGQGLEFLIYFQGNSAPDKSGLPSDRFSAERTGGSVSTLTIQRTQQEDSAVYLCASSLGGAYNQPQHFGDGTRLSIL.

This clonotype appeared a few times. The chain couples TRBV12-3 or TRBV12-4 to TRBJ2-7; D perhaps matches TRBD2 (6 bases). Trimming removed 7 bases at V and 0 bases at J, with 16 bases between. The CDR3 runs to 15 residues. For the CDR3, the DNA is TGTGCCAGCACTCGTAGCGGCAGCTTCTCCTACGAGCAGTACTTC. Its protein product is CASTRSGSFSYEQYF.

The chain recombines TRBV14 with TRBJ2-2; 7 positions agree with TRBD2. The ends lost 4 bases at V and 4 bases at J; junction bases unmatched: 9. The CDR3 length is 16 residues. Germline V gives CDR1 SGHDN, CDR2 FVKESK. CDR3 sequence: CASSLPTIAGTGELFF. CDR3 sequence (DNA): TGTGCCAGCAGCCTCCCCACAATAGCGGGCACCGGGGAGCTGTTTTTT.

DNA for the CDR3: TGCAGTGCTAGAGTGTCAGCTACTAATGAAAAACTGTTTTTT. Encoded protein: CSARVSATNEKLFF. The gene calls are TRBV20-1 and TRBJ1-4; D ambiguous. The CDR3 is 14 residues long. The germline gives CDR1 DFQATT, CDR2 SNEGSKA (reference sequence). V lost 1 base to trimming and J lost 2 bases, with 8 bases between them.